Listed below are T cell receptor beta chains from one sample, sequenced in a study of vaccination and CD4 T cells after COVID-19. TCRdb redid the calling of the PCR reads with MiXCR, one entry per CDR3 protein. The table has under 15,000 distinct CDR3 sequences, around 60% seen once. Which antigens these TCRs recognize remains unknown. The sample consisted of CD4+ T cells from blood, cultured in vitro. The receptors here all came from a human donor who had recovered from COVID-19. Each CDR3 is given with its conserved first and last residue. The D gene is left open where the match is weak. Expanded clones are given a class, and other clones once, few, many or no size at all.

CASSFDSSYEQYF	TGTGCCAGCAGCTTCGACAGCTCCTACGAGCAGTACTTC	NA	few	TRBJ2-7	TRBV7-2
CASSLASGRQYNEQFF	TGTGCCAGCAGCTTAGCAAGTGGCCGGCAATACAATGAGCAGTTCTTC	NA	NA	TRBJ2-1	TRBV7-2
CASSLRGRDGYTF	TGTGCCAGCAGTTTAAGGGGGAGAGATGGCTACACCTTC	NA	few	TRBJ1-2	TRBV27
CASSGVSGETQYF	TGCGCCAGCAGCGGGGTGAGCGGAGAGACCCAGTACTTC	NA	medium-sized	TRBJ2-5	TRBV5-1
CASSRSTGARAEAFF	TGTGCCAGCAGCCGATCAACAGGGGCGCGAGCTGAAGCTTTCTTT	TRBD1	NA	TRBJ1-1	TRBV7-2
CASSWDRGGGNEKLFF	TGTGCCAGCAGCTGGGACAGGGGTGGGGGGAATGAAAAACTGTTTTTT	TRBD1	NA	TRBJ1-4	TRBV7-2
CATSDSGDTTDTQYF	TGTGCCACCAGTGACTCTGGGGACACCACAGATACGCAGTATTTT	NA	few	TRBJ2-3	TRBV24-1
CASSLVGIYEQYF	TGTGCCAGCAGCTTGGTAGGGATATACGAGCAGTACTTC	NA	once	TRBJ2-7	TRBV5-8
CASSLTAASYYGYTF	TGTGCCAGCAGTTTAACGGCGGCGTCCTACTATGGCTACACCTTC	NA	few	TRBJ1-2	TRBV27
CASSLGRNYGYTF	TGTGCCAGCAGCCTCGGGAGGAACTATGGCTACACCTTC	NA	NA	TRBJ1-2	TRBV12-3/TRBV12-4
CSARIGAANTEAFF	TGCAGTGCTAGGATAGGGGCGGCGAACACTGAAGCTTTCTTT	NA	few	TRBJ1-1	TRBV20-1
CASSLDRGLADTQYF	TGTGCCAGTAGCTTGGACAGGGGGCTTGCAGATACGCAGTATTTT	TRBD1	once	TRBJ2-3	TRBV19
CASSQGVGGELFF	TGTGCCAGCAGCCAAGGTGTGGGCGGGGAGCTGTTTTTT	NA	NA	TRBJ2-2	TRBV7-2
CSARDPGGYGYTF	TGCAGTGCTAGAGATCCGGGGGGATATGGCTACACCTTC	NA	NA	TRBJ1-2	TRBV20-1
CASSGQAGATDTQYF	TGTGCCAGCAGTGGTCAAGCGGGGGCCACAGATACGCAGTATTTT	TRBD2	NA	TRBJ2-3	TRBV2
CASSPLGQGVTKNIQYF	TGTGCCAGCAGTCCATTGGGCCAGGGGGTTACCAAAAACATTCAGTACTTC	TRBD1	few	TRBJ2-4	TRBV27
CASSTGQGLSGANVLTF	TGTGCCAGCAGCACGGGACAGGGACTCTCTGGGGCCAACGTCCTGACTTTC	TRBD1	once	TRBJ2-6	TRBV7-2
CASSRGNEQYF	TGTGCCAGCTCCAGGGGCAACGAGCAGTACTTC	NA	NA	TRBJ2-7	TRBV12-3/TRBV12-4
CASRQWSTYEQYF	TGCGCCAGCAGGCAGTGGAGCACCTACGAGCAGTACTTC	NA	NA	TRBJ2-7	TRBV23-1
CASRSRARETQYF	TGTGCCAGCAGGTCCAGGGCGCGGGAGACCCAGTACTTC	NA	NA	TRBJ2-5	TRBV7-8
CASSRTGGGEKLFF	TGTGCCAGCAGCAGGACAGGAGGAGGTGAAAAACTGTTTTTT	TRBD1	once	TRBJ1-4	TRBV9
CASSTSGTGAKLEPQHF	TGTGCCAGCAGTACCTCCGGGACAGGGGCGAAGCTAGAGCCCCAGCATTTT	TRBD1	few	TRBJ1-5	TRBV27
CASSLGQGRADTQYF	TGTGCCAGCAGCTTGGGACAGGGGAGGGCAGATACGCAGTATTTT	TRBD1	NA	TRBJ2-3	TRBV6-2/TRBV6-3
CASASGVGTGELFF	TGTGCTAGTGCCTCGGGGGTGGGCACCGGGGAGCTGTTTTTT	NA	NA	TRBJ2-2	TRBV12-5
CASSFGQGYSNQPQHF	TGTGCCAGCAGCTTCGGACAGGGATATAGCAATCAGCCCCAGCATTTT	TRBD1	NA	TRBJ1-5	TRBV7-2
CSARGIAYPIETQYF	TGCAGTGCTAGGGGGATCGCGTACCCCATTGAGACCCAGTACTTC	NA	NA	TRBJ2-5	TRBV20-1
CASSSTVLFF	TGTGCCAGCAGTTCTACAGTCCTGTTTTTT	NA	few	TRBJ2-2	TRBV7-9
CASSSKTQSYEQYF	TGTGCCAGCAGCTCAAAGACCCAGTCCTACGAGCAGTACTTC	NA	NA	TRBJ2-7	TRBV7-8
CASRHGPRQGNYGYTF	TGTGCCAGCAGACATGGCCCCCGACAGGGAAACTATGGCTACACCTTC	NA	NA	TRBJ1-2	TRBV21-1
CASIITQGALSYEQYF	TGTGCCAGCATCATAACTCAGGGGGCGCTTTCCTACGAGCAGTACTTC	TRBD1	NA	TRBJ2-7	TRBV7-9
CASSKSRIYGYTF	TGTGCCAGCAGCAAATCCAGGATCTATGGCTACACCTTC	NA	NA	TRBJ1-2	TRBV21-1
CAWALQHNQPQHF	TGTGCCTGGGCCTTACAGCACAATCAGCCCCAGCATTTT	NA	NA	TRBJ1-5	TRBV30
CATEPGQGVGEQFF	TGTGCCACCGAGCCGGGACAGGGGGTCGGTGAGCAGTTCTTC	TRBD1	NA	TRBJ2-1	TRBV19
CAISESTANSPLHF	TGTGCCATCAGTGAGTCCACCGCCAATTCACCCCTCCACTTT	NA	NA	TRBJ1-6	TRBV10-3
CASSLAIRGAGTEAFF	TGTGCCAGCAGCTTAGCGATTAGGGGGGCCGGCACTGAAGCTTTCTTT	NA	NA	TRBJ1-1	TRBV7-2
CASSIDSTGELFF	TGTGCCAGCAGCATCGACTCCACCGGGGAGCTGTTTTTT	NA	NA	TRBJ2-2	TRBV2